The 11 T cell receptor beta chains in this list originate from one sample, sequenced in a study of cytomegalovirus exposure and HLA in healthy donors. Both 60 Vbeta primers and 13 Jbeta primers went into the PCR. Clones were read by immunoSEQ multiplex PCR, and TCRdb kept only the in-frame ones, dropping some. Among 70,000 or so clones listed, roughly 74% were seen once. The sequenced sample consisted of PBMCs. These TCRs come from a man younger than 35 in good health and CMV-seropositive.

This clone was seen just once. The genes are TRBV15 and TRBJ1-3; D is ambiguous. The CDR3 totals 15 residues. V gave up 0 bases and J gave up 0 bases, with 6 bases separating them. Germline lookup yields CDR1 LNHNV and CDR2 YYDKDF (reference sequence). CDR3 loop: CATSRDRDSGNTIYF. In DNA, the CDR3 is TGTGCCACCAGCAGAGATCGGGACTCTGGAAACACCATATATTTT. Drawing the rest from reference TRBV15 and TRBJ1-3, the complete variable domain is DAMVIQNPRYQVTQFGKPVTLSCSQTLNHNVMYWYQQKSSQAPKLLFHYYDKDFNNEADTPDNFQSRRPNTSFCFLDIRSPGLGDTAMYLCATSRDRDSGNTIYFGEGSWLTVV.

The gene calls are TRBV10-1 and TRBJ2-7; tentative D call: TRBD1 (6 bases). Germline assignment: CDR1 WNHNN and CDR2 SYGVQD (reference sequence). The V gene lost 5 bases and the J gene lost 2 bases, with 13 bases spanning the gap. This CDR3 region has 14 residues. The CDR3 nucleotides read TGCGCCAGCAGTCAGGGGCGTAATACCTACGAGCAGTACTTC. It yields the protein CASSQGRNTYEQYF.

This clone was seen a handful of times. V usage is TRBV30 and J usage is TRBJ1-1, with no clear D. Trimming removed 5 bases at V and 0 bases at J, with 13 bases between. From germline, CDR1 is GTSNPN and CDR2 SVGIG (reference sequence). This CDR3 contains 14 residues. Here the CDR3 reads CAWGRGSVNTEAFF. CDR3 nucleotides: TGTGCCTGGGGGAGAGGCAGCGTGAACACTGAAGCTTTCTTT.

This clone came up a few times. The sample has other DNA sequences that encode this CDR3 too. This sequence joins TRBV29-1 and TRBJ1-1, with TRBD1 as a possible D gene (5 bases). Germline V lookup: CDR1 SQVTM, CDR2 ANQGSEA. The CDR3 loop spans 11 amino acids. V was cut by 2 bases and J by 6 bases, with 7 bases left in between. The CDR3 DNA reads TGCAGCGTTGAAAGGGGCCCTGAAGCTTTCTTT. Residues: CSVERGPEAFF.

The chain uses TRBV6-5 and TRBJ1-5, with D hard to call. Germline-derived CDR1 and CDR2 are MNHEY and SVGAGI. The CDR3 sequence is 13 residues long. The ends were cut back, 0 bases at V and 5 bases at J, with 5 bases in the middle. The CDR3 region has the DNA TGTGCCAGCAGTTACTCGGCCGATCAGCCCCAGCATTTT. Residues: CASSYSADQPQHF.

This clone turned up a few times. The chain uses TRBV7-9 and TRBJ2-7, with D perhaps TRBD1 (6 bases). Germline CDR1 and CDR2: SEHNR and FQNEAQ (reference sequence). The CDR3 covers 13 residues. The ends were cut back, 1 base at V and 6 bases at J, with 10 bases in the middle. CDR3 sequence: CASSLEQGAEQYF. The CDR3 DNA reads as TGTGCCAGCAGCTTAGAACAGGGTGCCGAGCAGTACTTC.

This clone occurred a few times. The CDR3 DNA reads TGTGCCAGCAGTGTGTTAGGATCGGGCACCGGGGAGCTGTTTTTT. This translates into CASSVLGSGTGELFF. The chain couples TRBV2 to TRBJ2-2; D is unresolved. This CDR3 spans 15 amino acids. The V and J ends lost 4 bases and 4 bases respectively, with 13 bases between them. In germline, CDR1 is SNHLY, CDR2 FYNNEI.

The V gene is TRBV7-2, the J gene TRBJ2-3; 10 bases map to TRBD1. This CDR3 has 14 residues. CDR1 is SGHTA and CDR2 is FQGNSA in the germline V gene. V was pared by 4 bases and J by 5 bases, with 3 bases of the junction left unmatched. The CDR3 loop is CASSSDRGKDTQYF. The CDR3 coding sequence is TGTGCCAGCAGCTCGGACAGGGGGAAAGATACGCAGTATTTT.

The CDR3 loop reads CASSPSGQGWETQYF. The CDR3 DNA sequence: TGTGCCAGCAGCCCCTCCGGACAGGGGTGGGAGACCCAGTACTTC. The chain is built from TRBV11-2 and TRBJ2-5; TRBD1 matches 9 bases. Trimming at V came to 5 bases and at J to 5 bases, leaving 9 bases not matched to a gene. The CDR3 contains 15 residues. Germline lookup yields CDR1 SGHAT and CDR2 FQNNGV. Together with reference TRBV11-2 and TRBJ2-5, the CDR3 gives the full variable domain: EAGVAQSPRYKIIEKRQSVAFWCNPISGHATLYWYQQILGQGPKLLIQFQNNGVVDDSQLPKDRFSAERLKGVDSTLKIQPAKLEDSAVYLCASSPSGQGWETQYFGPGTRLLVL.

The CDR3 spells CASSSRQGVYGYTF. CDR3 bases: TGTGCCAGCAGCAGCCGACAGGGGGTCTATGGCTACACCTTC. V is TRBV21-1 and J is TRBJ1-2; the D call of TRBD1 is as the table states it, not checked on the DNA. TRBV21-1 is listed as a pseudogene. The CDR3 sequence is 14 residues long.

This chain connects TRBV5-8 to TRBJ1-1, with D unclear. V was clipped by 0 bases and J by 3 bases, with 3 bases between them. The CDR3 length is 12 residues. Per germline, CDR1 SGHTS and CDR2 YDEGEE. The CDR3 region is CASSLGDTEAFF. The CDR3 nucleotides read TGTGCCAGCAGCTTGGGAGACACTGAAGCTTTCTTT.